These 24 T cell receptor beta chains were all obtained from the same sample, sequenced in a study of a mutant IDH1 vaccine in newly diagnosed glioma. Sequenced by immunoSEQ multiplex PCR; TCRdb stores in-frame clones only, minus some. The data contain about 38,000 clones, about 84% of them seen just once; the ten biggest clones take up 5.5%. The antigens these receptors bind are not known. As to time point: week 5, during vaccination. Mutant IDH1 20-mer peptide, at 300 ug, made up each vaccine dose, with topical imiquimod. The sequencing here drew on PBMCs, taken from a glioma patient whose treatment included an IDH1 peptide vaccine. These receptors all come from a man aged 40-49 years with glioma.

CDR3 nucleotide sequence: TGTGCCAGCAGTTTACAGCGGGGGGGATACAATGAGCAGTTCTTC. This gives the protein CASSLQRGGYNEQFF. This chain links TRBV27 with TRBJ2-1; 10 bases line up with TRBD2. This CDR3 has 15 amino acids. Germline CDR1 is MNHEY and CDR2 is SMNVEV (reference sequence). The trim removed 2 bases at V and 4 bases at J, leaving 2 bases unmatched.

This rearrangement joins TRBV5-4 to TRBJ2-7; TRBD2 matches 8 bases. Germline CDR1 reads SGHNT; CDR2 reads YYREEE (reference sequence). The junction had 9 bases not matched to a gene; V was cut back by 1 base and J by 6 bases. The CDR3 consists of 15 residues. The CDR3 loop is CASSLSPAGEGEQYF. CDR3 coding DNA: TGTGCCAGCAGCTTGAGCCCAGCGGGGGAGGGCGAGCAGTACTTC.

V is TRBV6-1 and J is TRBJ2-1; D possibly corresponds to TRBD2 (6 bases). In germline, CDR1 is MNHNS, CDR2 SASEGT. The CDR3 totals 14 residues. Trimming pared 0 bases from V and 10 bases from J, leaving 13 bases between. CDR3 sequence reads: CASSEALLGGEQFF. The CDR3 bases are TGTGCCAGCAGTGAAGCCCTCCTTGGGGGGGAGCAGTTCTTC.

This chain uses TRBV7-9 with TRBJ2-7, with D unclear. This CDR3 contains 15 residues. Trimming removed 0 bases from V and 3 bases from J, with 12 bases in between. Germline CDR1 and CDR2: SEHNR and FQNEAQ (reference sequence). For the CDR3, the DNA is TGTGCCAGCAGCTTAGCGGCCTCGGAAGTCTACGAGCAGTACTTC. Translated, it gives CASSLAASEVYEQYF.

The chain uses TRBV6-1 and TRBJ2-1; 11 nucleotides align to TRBD2. The CDR3 runs to 14 residues. V lost 8 bases to trimming and J lost 7 bases; unmatched junction nucleotides: 7. The germline CDR1 and CDR2 sequences are MNHNS and SASEGT. The CDR3 DNA reads as TGTGCCAGCTTAACTAGCGGGGGTCAGAATGAGCAGTTCTTC. It specifies CASLTSGGQNEQFF.

This rearrangement joins TRBV7-9 to TRBJ1-6; TRBD1 is a possible D gene (5 bases). V lost 5 bases, J lost 9 bases, and 17 bases lay in between. This CDR3 contains 15 residues. Germline CDR1 and CDR2: SEHNR and FQNEAQ (reference sequence). The CDR3 nucleotides are TGTGCCAGCAGCGACGGGGGGGGTAGAGGTTCACCCCTCCACTTT. Residues: CASSDGGGRGSPLHF.

The chain combines TRBV7-9 with TRBJ2-1; D gene unclear. CDR1 and CDR2 (germline): SEHNR, FQNEAQ (reference sequence). Trimming pared 1 base from V and 6 bases from J, leaving 10 bases between. The CDR3 totals 14 residues. In DNA form, the CDR3 reads TGTGCCAGCAGCTTAGTAGGGTCCAGCAATGAGCAGTTCTTC. Its protein is CASSLVGSSNEQFF.

This clone was recorded only once. The genes are TRBV5-1 and TRBJ2-5; the match to TRBD2 covers 7 bases. In germline, CDR1 is SGHRS, CDR2 YFSETQ. Germline trimming cut 4 bases from V and 5 bases from J; bases unmatched to any gene: 11. This CDR3 is built from 15 residues. DNA of the CDR3: TGCGCCAGCAGCCCCCGGGGGGAACCAGGGGAGACCCAGTACTTC. The encoded protein is CASSPRGEPGETQYF.

J is TRBJ2-2 and V is TRBV2, with 10 bases that match TRBD1. This CDR3 is 15 amino acids long. Per germline, CDR1 SNHLY and CDR2 FYNNEI. V was clipped by 7 bases and J by 3 bases; unmatched bases: 5. This CDR3 is CASTRDRGYTGELFF. For the CDR3, the DNA is TGTGCCAGCACGAGGGACAGGGGCTACACCGGGGAGCTGTTTTTT.

This clone was seen a few times. The CDR3 spells CASSESWISNQPQHF. The CDR3, as DNA: TGTGCCAGCAGTGAATCGTGGATTAGCAATCAGCCCCAGCATTTT. The rearrangement joins TRBV6-1 to TRBJ1-5; D uncertain. CDR3 length: 15 amino acids. V was trimmed by 2 bases and J by 0 bases, leaving 8 bases between them. Germline CDR1 MNHNS, CDR2 SASEGT.

The V and J genes are TRBV6-5 and TRBJ2-5; D unclear. Trimming took 3 bases from V and 1 from J, leaving 3 bases between them. Germline lookup yields CDR1 MNHEY and CDR2 SVGAGI. The CDR3 length is 12 residues. The CDR3 DNA sequence: TGTGCCAGCAGTTATAGCCAAGAGACCCAGTACTTC. As protein: CASSYSQETQYF.

The gene calls are TRBV6-9 and TRBJ1-5; D call uncertain. CDR1 is MNHGY and CDR2 is SVAAGI in the germline V gene. Trimming cost V 4 bases and J 4 bases, with 5 bases left between them. The CDR3 sequence is 12 residues long. The CDR3 is CASSSQNQPQHF. Written as DNA, the CDR3 is TGTGCCAGCAGTTCCCAGAATCAGCCCCAGCATTTT.

This chain connects TRBV30 to TRBJ2-2; the match to TRBD2 covers 12 bases. J lost 13 bases, V lost 1 base, and 7 bases had no gene match. The CDR3 totals 14 residues. CDR1 and CDR2 from the germline V gene are GTSNPN and SVGIG (reference sequence). The CDR3 is CAWSATSGGMALFF. Here the CDR3 DNA reads TGTGCCTGGAGTGCGACTAGCGGGGGAATGGCGCTGTTTTTT. The full variable domain, with the rest looked up from reference TRBV30 and TRBJ2-2, is SQTIHQWPATLVQPVGSPLSLECTVEGTSNPNLYWYRQAAGRGLQLLFYSVGIGQISSEVPQNLSASRPQDRQFILSSKKLLLSDSGFYLCAWSATSGGMALFFGEGSRLTVL.

The chain couples TRBV11-3 to TRBJ2-3; D is undetermined. The CDR3 extends over 13 amino acids. Germline assignment: CDR1 SGHNT and CDR2 YENEEA. V gave up 4 bases and J gave up 2 bases, with 7 bases separating them. This CDR3 reads CASSSPPTDTQYF. DNA of the CDR3: TGTGCCAGCAGCTCCCCCCCCACAGATACGCAGTATTTT. Full variable domain (rest looked up from reference TRBV11-3 and TRBJ2-3): EAGVVQSPRYKIIEKKQPVAFWCNPISGHNTLYWYLQNLGQGPELLIRYENEEAVDDSQLPKDRFSAERLKGVDSTLKIQPAELGDSAVYLCASSSPPTDTQYFGPGTRLTVL.

The chain has TRBV5-8 and TRBJ2-7; D is perhaps TRBD1 or TRBD2 (5 bases each). The V end was cut by 2 bases, the J end by 0 bases, with 12 bases between. CDR3 length: 15 residues. The germline CDR1 and CDR2 sequences are SGHTS and YDEGEE. CDR3 protein: CASSLGDVSSYEQYF. The DNA for the CDR3 is TGTGCCAGCAGCTTAGGGGACGTGAGCTCCTACGAGCAGTACTTC.

The chain joins TRBV7-9 to TRBJ1-1, with TRBD1 identical over 10 bases. CDR1 is SEHNR and CDR2 is FQNEAQ in the germline V gene (reference sequence). The CDR3 runs to 15 residues. J lost 0 bases, V lost 4 bases, and 2 bases had no gene match. As DNA, the CDR3 is TGTGCCAGCAGCTCCGGGACAGGGGTGAACACTGAAGCTTTCTTT. Translation: CASSSGTGVNTEAFF.

DNA for the CDR3: TGTGCCAGCAGCTTGAGTGCAGGGGTGAACTATGGCTACACCTTC. Its protein product is CASSLSAGVNYGYTF. The chain is built from TRBV5-4 and TRBJ1-2; D is possibly TRBD1 (6 bases). The length of the CDR3 is 15 residues. Germline lookup yields CDR1 SGHNT and CDR2 YYREEE (reference sequence). Trimming pared 1 base from V and 2 bases from J, leaving 12 bases between. The full variable domain, in which reference TRBV5-4 and TRBJ1-2 provide the parts outside the CDR3, is ETGVTQSPTHLIKTRGQQVTLRCSSQSGHNTVSWYQQALGQGPQFIFQYYREEENGRGNFPPRFSGLQFPNYSSELNVNALELDDSALYLCASSLSAGVNYGYTFGSGTRLTVV.

V and J are TRBV18 and TRBJ2-1; 11 nucleotides match TRBD2. Trimming at V came to 3 bases and at J to 7 bases, leaving 11 bases not matched to a gene. The germline gives CDR1 KGHSH, CDR2 LQKENI. The CDR3 consists of 17 residues. The CDR3: CASSPFEIAGGRNEQFF. The DNA of the CDR3 is TGTGCCAGCTCACCGTTTGAGATAGCGGGGGGGCGGAATGAGCAGTTCTTC.

The chain has TRBV5-4 and TRBJ2-3; TRBD2 aligns across 7 bases. The length of the CDR3 is 14 residues. Trimming cost V 0 bases and J 5 bases; bases outside gene matches: 3. Germline V lookup: CDR1 SGHNT, CDR2 YYREEE (reference sequence). CDR3 sequence (DNA): TGTGCCAGCAGCTTGGGGGGGGGTGGAGATACGCAGTATTTT. Its protein product is CASSLGGGGDTQYF.

This chain links TRBV5-4 with TRBJ1-3; tentative D call: TRBD1 (6 bases). Germline V CDR1 and CDR2: SGHNT, YYREEE (reference sequence). There are 17 residues in the CDR3. The germline V and J ends were trimmed by 2 bases and 1 base, with 16 bases remaining between them. CDR3 sequence: CASSFDFGGTSGNTIYF. DNA of the CDR3: TGTGCCAGCAGCTTTGATTTCGGTGGGACATCTGGAAACACCATATATTTT.

The V and J genes are TRBV2 and TRBJ2-5, with D possibly called TRBD1 or TRBD2 (5 bases each). V lost 1 base, J lost 5 bases, and 17 bases lay in between. Germline lookup yields CDR1 SNHLY and CDR2 FYNNEI. The CDR3 has 16 residues. The DNA for the CDR3 is TGTGCCAGCAGTGAAGGGGGTGGGGGTGCGCGGGAGACCCAGTACTTC. Translating gives CASSEGGGGARETQYF.

The V gene is TRBV10-3, the J gene TRBJ1-1; 7 bases map to TRBD1. CDR1 is ENHRY and CDR2 is SYGVKD in the germline V gene. This CDR3 is built from 14 residues. V was pared by 10 bases and J by 1 base, with 9 bases of the junction left unmatched. The CDR3 DNA sequence: TGTGCCACCTCGGGCAGGGGGACGAACACTGAAGCTTTCTTT. It translates to CATSGRGTNTEAFF.

The J gene is TRBJ1-2, the V gene TRBV5-4; TRBD1 agrees at 7 bases. The germline V gene has CDR1 SGHNT and CDR2 YYREEE (reference sequence). V shed 5 bases and J 1 base; nucleotides not matched to a gene: 8. This CDR3 comprises 15 residues. CDR3 protein: CASRIGTASNYGYTF. CDR3 sequence (DNA): TGTGCCAGCAGAATTGGGACAGCGAGTAACTATGGCTACACCTTC.

The chain combines TRBV6-6 with TRBJ1-5, with D tentatively TRBD1 (5 bases). The germline V and J ends were trimmed by 6 bases and 1 base, with 10 bases remaining between them. The CDR3 has 14 residues. Germline V gene lookup returns CDR1 MNHNY and CDR2 SVGAGI (reference sequence). In nucleotides, the CDR3 is TGTGCCAGCAGCCGAGAGGGGAGCAATCAGCCCCAGCATTTT. Translated, it gives CASSREGSNQPQHF.